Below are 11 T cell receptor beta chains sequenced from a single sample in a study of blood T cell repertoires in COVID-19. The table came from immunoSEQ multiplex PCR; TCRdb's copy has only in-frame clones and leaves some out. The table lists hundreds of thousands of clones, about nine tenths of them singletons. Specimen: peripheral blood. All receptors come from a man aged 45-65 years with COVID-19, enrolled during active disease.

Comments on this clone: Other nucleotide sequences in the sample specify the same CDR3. CDR3 amino acids: CASSTPRGTANSKYNSPLHF. Written as DNA, the CDR3 is TGTGCCAGCAGCACCCCGAGGGGGACAGCAAACTCGAAGTATAATTCACCCCTCCACTTT. This chain links TRBV21-1 with TRBJ1-6; TRBD1, the D gene given by the table, was not confirmed from the DNA. TRBV21-1 is reported as a pseudogene. The CDR3 runs 20 residues.

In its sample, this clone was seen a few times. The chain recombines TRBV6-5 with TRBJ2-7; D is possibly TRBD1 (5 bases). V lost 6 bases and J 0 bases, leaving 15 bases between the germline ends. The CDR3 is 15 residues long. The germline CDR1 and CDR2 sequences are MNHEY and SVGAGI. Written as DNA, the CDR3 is TGTGCCAGCAGGGACGACAGCCCAATCTCCTACGAGCAGTACTTC. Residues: CASRDDSPISYEQYF.

The CDR3: CASSLGGPLEQYF. CDR3 DNA sequence: TGTGCCAGCAGCTTAGGGGGGCCCCTGGAGCAGTACTTC. The chain is built from TRBV7-2 and TRBJ2-7; D may be TRBD1 (6 bases). V lost 1 base and J lost 7, with 11 bases in between. This CDR3 has 13 amino acids. CDR1 is SGHTA and CDR2 is FQGNSA in the germline V gene.

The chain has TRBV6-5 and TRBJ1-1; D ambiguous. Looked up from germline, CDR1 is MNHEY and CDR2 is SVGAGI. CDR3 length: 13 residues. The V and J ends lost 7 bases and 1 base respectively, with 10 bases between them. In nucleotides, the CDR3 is TGTGCCAGCATTTGGGCAGAGAACACTGAAGCTTTCTTT. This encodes CASIWAENTEAFF.

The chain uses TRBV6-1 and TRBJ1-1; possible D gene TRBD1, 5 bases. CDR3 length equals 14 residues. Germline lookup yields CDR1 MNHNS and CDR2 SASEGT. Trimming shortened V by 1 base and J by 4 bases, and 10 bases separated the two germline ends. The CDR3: CASSEGQLSTEAFF. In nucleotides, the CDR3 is TGTGCCAGCAGTGAAGGACAGCTAAGCACTGAAGCTTTCTTT.

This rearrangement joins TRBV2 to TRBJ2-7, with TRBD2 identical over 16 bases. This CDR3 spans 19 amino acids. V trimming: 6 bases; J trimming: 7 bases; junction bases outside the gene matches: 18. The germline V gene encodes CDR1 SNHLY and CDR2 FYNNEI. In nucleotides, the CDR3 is TGTGCCAGCAGATCCTCACCGGGACTAGCGGGAGGGCCCTTGCGGGAGCAGTACTTC. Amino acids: CASRSSPGLAGGPLREQYF.

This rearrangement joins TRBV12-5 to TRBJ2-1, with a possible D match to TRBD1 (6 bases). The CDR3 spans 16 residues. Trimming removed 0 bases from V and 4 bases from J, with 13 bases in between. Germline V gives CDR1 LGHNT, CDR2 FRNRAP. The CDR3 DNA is TGTGCTAGTGGTTTGGTGGGGGCGACCTTTTACAATGAGCAGTTCTTC. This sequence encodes CASGLVGATFYNEQFF.

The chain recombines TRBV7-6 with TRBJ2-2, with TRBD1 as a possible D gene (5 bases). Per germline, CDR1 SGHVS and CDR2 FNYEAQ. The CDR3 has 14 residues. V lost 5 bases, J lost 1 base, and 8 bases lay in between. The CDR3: CASSEGVNTGELFF. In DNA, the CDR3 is TGTGCCAGCAGCGAAGGGGTGAACACCGGGGAGCTGTTTTTT.

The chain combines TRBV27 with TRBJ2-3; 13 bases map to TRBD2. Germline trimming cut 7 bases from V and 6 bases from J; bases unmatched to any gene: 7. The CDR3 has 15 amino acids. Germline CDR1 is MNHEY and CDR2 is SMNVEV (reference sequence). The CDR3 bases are TGTGCCAGCACCCGGACTAGCGGGAGTTATGATACGCAGTATTTT. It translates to CASTRTSGSYDTQYF.

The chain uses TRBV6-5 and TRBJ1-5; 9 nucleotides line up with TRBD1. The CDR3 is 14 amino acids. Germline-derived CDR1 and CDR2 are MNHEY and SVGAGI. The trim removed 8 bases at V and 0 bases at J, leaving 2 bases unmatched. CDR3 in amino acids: CASDRGNSNQPQHF. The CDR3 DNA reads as TGTGCCAGCGACAGGGGGAATAGCAATCAGCCCCAGCATTTT.

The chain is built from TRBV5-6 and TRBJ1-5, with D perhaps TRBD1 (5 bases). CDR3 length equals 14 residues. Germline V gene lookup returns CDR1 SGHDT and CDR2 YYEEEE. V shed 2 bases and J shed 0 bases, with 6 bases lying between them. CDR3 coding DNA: TGTGCCAGCAGCTTCGGGGGTAGCAATCAGCCCCAGCATTTT. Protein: CASSFGGSNQPQHF.